Presented here are 25 T cell receptor beta chains from one specimen sequenced in a study of cytomegalovirus exposure and HLA in healthy donors. The assay was immunoSEQ multiplex PCR, and TCRdb's table has in-frame clones only and misses some. The table shows hundreds of thousands of clones, with less than 90% occurring only once. Sequenced input: PBMCs. Every receptor here comes from a woman aged 18-29 years in good health and CMV-seronegative.

This clone has more than one count but fewer than ten. J is TRBJ1-5 and V is TRBV2, with 7 bases matching TRBD1. The ends lost 7 bases at V and 0 bases at J; junction bases unmatched: 6. In germline, CDR1 is SNHLY, CDR2 FYNNEI. The CDR3 runs to 15 residues. The DNA for the CDR3 is TGTGCCAGCAACCGGGACAGCTATAGCAATCAGCCCCAGCATTTT. Amino acid sequence: CASNRDSYSNQPQHF.

This clone was observed a handful of times. The chain uses TRBV6-5 and TRBJ1-5; D is uncertain. V was cut by 3 bases and J by 4 bases, with 7 bases left in between. Germline values: CDR1 MNHEY, CDR2 SVGAGI. This CDR3 region has 13 residues. The CDR3 sequence: CASSYGENQPQHF. CDR3 nucleotides: TGTGCCAGCAGTTATGGGGAGAATCAGCCCCAGCATTTT.

This clone appeared once. This sequence joins TRBV29-1 and TRBJ1-2, with TRBD1 identical over 7 bases. CDR3 length: 13 amino acids. CDR1 is SQVTM, CDR2 ANQGSEA, per germline. With 6 bases clipped from V and 4 bases from J, the junction kept 8 bases outside the gene matches. The CDR3 nucleotides are TGCAGCGTAAAGTCGGGACAGACCTATGGCTACACCTTC. This encodes CSVKSGQTYGYTF.

CDR3 loop: CAWSVNGGGAYEQYF. For the CDR3, the DNA is TGTGCCTGGAGTGTAAACGGCGGGGGGGCCTACGAGCAGTACTTC. The chain combines TRBV30 with TRBJ2-7, with 9 bases aligning to TRBD2. The CDR3 is 15 residues long. V shed 0 bases, J shed 2 bases, and the junction held 5 bases outside the gene matches. Germline-derived CDR1 and CDR2 are GTSNPN and SVGIG (reference sequence).

The V call is TRBV4-1, the J call TRBJ2-1, with D unresolved. Deletions cut 4 bases from V and 12 bases from J, with 16 bases between. Germline CDR1 reads MGHRA; CDR2 reads YSYEKL. This CDR3 is 13 amino acids long. The CDR3 spells CASSPLDPKAQFF. CDR3 sequence (DNA): TGCGCCAGCAGCCCTCTGGATCCCAAGGCGCAGTTCTTC.

The count of this clone is one. V gene TRBV25-1 combines with J gene TRBJ2-7; 8 bases align to TRBD1. Germline values: CDR1 MGHDK, CDR2 SYGVNS. With 4 bases clipped from V and 4 bases from J, the junction kept 3 bases outside the gene matches. CDR3 length equals 13 residues. The CDR3, as DNA: TGTGCCAGCAGTGGGACAGGGATATACGAGCAGTACTTC. This gives the protein CASSGTGIYEQYF.

V and J are TRBV6-5 and TRBJ1-1; 9 nucleotides line up with TRBD1. CDR3 size: 14 residues. Trimming cost V 1 base and J 6 bases; bases outside gene matches: 3. Germline V gives CDR1 MNHEY, CDR2 SVGAGI. CDR3 loop: CASSYYTGGPEAFF. The CDR3 bases are TGTGCCAGCAGTTACTACACAGGGGGCCCTGAAGCTTTCTTT.

The chain recombines TRBV9 with TRBJ1-2; D call uncertain. V gave up 4 bases and J gave up 8 bases, with 30 bases separating them. Germline V gene data show CDR1 as SGDLS and CDR2 as YYNGEE. This CDR3 is built from 18 residues. The CDR3 DNA follows: TGTGCCAGCAGCCGCCCGCCCCCGACGAAGACCCAAAAGGGAGGCTACACCTTC. Translated: CASSRPPPTKTQKGGYTF.

The V gene is TRBV2, the J gene TRBJ2-7; TRBD1 matches 8 bases. Trimming cost V 6 bases and J 2 bases; bases outside gene matches: 6. The germline V gene has CDR1 SNHLY and CDR2 FYNNEI. The CDR3 length is 14 residues. The CDR3 loop reads CASRGGQAAYEQYF. In DNA form, the CDR3 reads TGTGCCAGCAGGGGGGGACAGGCTGCCTACGAGCAGTACTTC.

The rearrangement uses TRBV10-1 and TRBJ2-1; 10 positions match TRBD2. The V and J ends lost 6 bases and 7 bases, in that order; junction bases with no gene match: 9. This CDR3 spans 15 amino acids. The germline CDR1 and CDR2 sequences are WNHNN and SYGVQD (reference sequence). CDR3 sequence reads: CASSSGTSATNEQFF. The CDR3 DNA sequence: TGCGCCAGCAGCTCCGGGACTAGCGCGACGAATGAGCAGTTCTTC.

The chain carries TRBV9 and TRBJ1-5; D is undetermined. The CDR3 is 14 amino acids. V lost 2 bases and J lost 7, with 13 bases in between. Germline assignment: CDR1 SGDLS and CDR2 YYNGEE. CDR3 loop: CASSVSSFSQPQHF. The CDR3, as DNA: TGTGCCAGCAGCGTGTCGTCATTTAGCCAGCCCCAGCATTTT. Combining the CDR3 with reference TRBV9 and TRBJ1-5 gives the whole variable domain DSGVTQTPKHLITATGQRVTLRCSPRSGDLSVYWYQQSLDQGLQFLIQYYNGEERAKGNILERFSAQQFPDLHSELNLSSLELGDSALYFCASSVSSFSQPQHFGDGTRLSIL.

CDR3 region: CASSFGQLGRGETQYF. The CDR3 DNA sequence: TGTGCCAGCAGTTTTGGCCAGCTAGGCAGGGGGGAGACCCAGTACTTC. This chain joins TRBV28 and TRBJ2-5; 7 bases map to TRBD1. The CDR3 extends over 16 amino acids. V lost 3 bases and J lost 5; bases outside the gene matches: 12. Germline V gives CDR1 MDHEN, CDR2 SYDVKM.

V is TRBV21-1 and J is TRBJ1-2. TRBV21-1 represents a pseudogene. The length of the CDR3 is 17 residues. The DNA for the CDR3 is TGTGCCAGCAGCAAAGTATGGTCGGGGGGCGATCTCTATGGCTACACCTTC. Its protein is CASSKVWSGGDLYGYTF.

This CDR3 is CASSRGLFGNSPLHF. The CDR3 nucleotides are TGTGCCAGCAGCCGCGGCCTTTTCGGGAATTCACCCCTCCACTTT. This sequence joins TRBV5-6 and TRBJ1-6; no clear D gene. The CDR3 runs 15 residues. V was pared by 4 bases and J by 7 bases, with 15 bases between. The germline V gene encodes CDR1 SGHDT and CDR2 YYEEEE.

The chain recombines TRBV7-2 with TRBJ2-7, with a weak D call TRBD2 (6 bases). Germline V CDR1 and CDR2: SGHTA, FQGNSA. The germline V and J ends were trimmed by 5 bases and 3 bases, with 17 bases remaining between them. The CDR3 has 15 amino acids. CDR3 loop: CASSPSGRLDYEQYF. The CDR3 DNA follows: TGTGCCAGCAGCCCGTCGGGGAGGTTAGACTACGAGCAGTACTTC.

This clone was seen once. The V gene is TRBV9, the J gene TRBJ2-1, with a weak D call TRBD2 (6 bases). In germline, CDR1 is SGDLS, CDR2 YYNGEE. Trimming removed 3 bases from V and 3 bases from J, with 13 bases in between. CDR3 size: 15 residues. The CDR3, as DNA: TGTGCCAGCAGCGAAGGGGTGGGGGGCTACAATGAGCAGTTCTTC. Its protein product is CASSEGVGGYNEQFF.

The chain carries TRBV30 and TRBJ1-5; D gene uncertain. Trimming removed 0 bases from V and 4 bases from J, with 13 bases in between. This CDR3 contains 15 residues. Germline values: CDR1 GTSNPN, CDR2 SVGIG (reference sequence). The DNA of the CDR3 is TGTGCCTGGAGTGTACATACGGGGTTAAATCAGCCCCAGCATTTT. This codes for CAWSVHTGLNQPQHF.

This clone occurred a few times. The genes are TRBV4-1 and TRBJ2-1; tentatively, D is TRBD1 or TRBD2 (5 bases each). V was pared by 1 base and J by 7 bases, with 23 bases between. Germline V CDR1 and CDR2: MGHRA, YSYEKL. CDR3 length equals 18 residues. CDR3 in DNA: TGCGCCAGCAGCCAAGTGGTCGCCAGCGGTCCACCAGGGAATGAGCAGTTCTTC. Amino acids: CASSQVVASGPPGNEQFF.

V usage is TRBV6-5 and J usage is TRBJ2-3; D might be TRBD2 (5 bases). Germline V gene lookup returns CDR1 MNHEY and CDR2 SVGAGI. V was pared by 0 bases and J by 2 bases, with 6 bases between. This CDR3 spans 14 amino acids. In DNA form, the CDR3 reads TGTGCCAGCAGTTACTCGCGGGCCACAGATACGCAGTATTTT. Translation gives CASSYSRATDTQYF.

The rearrangement links TRBV2 to TRBJ2-2; D uncertain. Germline V gene data show CDR1 as SNHLY and CDR2 as FYNNEI. The V and J ends lost 6 bases and 1 base respectively, with 3 bases between them. CDR3 size: 12 residues. The CDR3 DNA sequence: TGTGCCAGCAGGGGGAACACCGGGGAGCTGTTTTTT. Residues: CASRGNTGELFF.

This rearrangement joins TRBV29-1 to TRBJ1-2, with TRBD1 identical over 12 bases. V was clipped by 0 bases and J by 6 bases; unmatched bases: 5. Germline CDR1 SQVTM, CDR2 ANQGSEA. The CDR3 contains 15 residues. The CDR3: CSVEDLGTGGDGYTF. The CDR3, as DNA: TGCAGCGTTGAAGATCTAGGGACAGGGGGCGATGGCTACACCTTC.

The gene calls are TRBV15 and TRBJ2-1, with unresolved D. This CDR3 comprises 14 residues. Trimming cost V 3 bases and J 0 bases, with 6 bases left between them. Per the germline V gene, CDR1 is LNHNV and CDR2 is YYDKDF (reference sequence). As DNA, the CDR3 is TGTGCCACCAGCAGCTCATTCTCCTACAATGAGCAGTTCTTC. Translating it yields CATSSSFSYNEQFF.

This clone was seen only once. The CDR3, as DNA: TGTGCCAGCAGTGACAGTCGCGGCAGCGGAAGGTCCTACACCTTC. Protein sequence: CASSDSRGSGRSYTF. The chain has TRBV2 and TRBJ1-2; no clear D gene. Trimming removed 3 bases from V and 10 bases from J, with 21 bases in between. The germline CDR1 and CDR2 sequences are SNHLY and FYNNEI. This CDR3 contains 15 residues.

This clone has just a few counts. This chain connects TRBV9 to TRBJ1-5; D might be TRBD1 (5 bases). Germline V gene sequence: CDR1 SGDLS, CDR2 YYNGEE. Trimming left V 5 bases short and J 0 bases short, with 12 bases between. This CDR3 contains 15 residues. CDR3 region: CASSGDGHSNQPQHF. The DNA of the CDR3 is TGTGCCAGCAGTGGGGACGGCCATAGCAATCAGCCCCAGCATTTT.

The chain links TRBV2 to TRBJ2-2; D gene uncertain. Germline V CDR1 and CDR2: SNHLY, FYNNEI. The CDR3 is 14 residues long. The germline V and J ends were trimmed by 1 base and 6 bases, with 9 bases remaining between them. Written as DNA, the CDR3 is TGTGCCAGCAGTGAAGGTCCATCGGCCGGGGAGCTGTTTTTT. The encoded protein is CASSEGPSAGELFF. The whole variable domain, filled in from reference TRBV2 and TRBJ2-2, reads EPEVTQTPSHQVTQMGQEVILRCVPISNHLYFYWYRQILGQKVEFLVSFYNNEISEKSEIFDDQFSVERPDGSNFTLKIRSTKLEDSAMYFCASSEGPSAGELFFGEGSRLTVL.